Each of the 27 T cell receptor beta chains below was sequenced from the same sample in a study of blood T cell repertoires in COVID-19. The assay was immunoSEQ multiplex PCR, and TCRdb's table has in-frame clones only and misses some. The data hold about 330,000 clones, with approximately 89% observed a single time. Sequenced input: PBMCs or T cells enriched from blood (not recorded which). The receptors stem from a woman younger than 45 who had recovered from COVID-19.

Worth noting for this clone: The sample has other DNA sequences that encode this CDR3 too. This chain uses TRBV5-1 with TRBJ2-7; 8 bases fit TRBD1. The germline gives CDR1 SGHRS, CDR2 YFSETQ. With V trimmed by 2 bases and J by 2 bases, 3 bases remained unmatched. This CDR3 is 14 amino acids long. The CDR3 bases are TGCGCCAGCAGCTTCGGGACAGGCGCCTACGAGCAGTACTTC. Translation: CASSFGTGAYEQYF.

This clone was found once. The CDR3 loop reads CASSLQGSMEKLFF. The CDR3 DNA is TGTGCCAGCAGTTTACAGGGGTCAATGGAAAAACTGTTTTTT. The rearrangement links TRBV28 to TRBJ1-4; possibly TRBD1 for D (6 bases). V was clipped by 2 bases and J by 8 bases, with 12 bases between them. Germline V lookup: CDR1 MDHEN, CDR2 SYDVKM. The CDR3 has 14 amino acids.

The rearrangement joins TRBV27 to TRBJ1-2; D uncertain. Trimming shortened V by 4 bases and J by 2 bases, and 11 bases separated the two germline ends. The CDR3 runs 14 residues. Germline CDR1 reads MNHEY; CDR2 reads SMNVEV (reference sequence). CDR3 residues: CASSWGGGNYGYTF. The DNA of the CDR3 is TGTGCCAGCAGTTGGGGAGGAGGGAACTATGGCTACACCTTC.

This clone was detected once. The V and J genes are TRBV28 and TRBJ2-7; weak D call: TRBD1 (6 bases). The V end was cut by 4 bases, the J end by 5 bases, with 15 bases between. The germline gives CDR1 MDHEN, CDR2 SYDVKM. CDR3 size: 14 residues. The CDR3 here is CASSSPLTGNEQYF. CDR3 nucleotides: TGTGCCAGCAGTTCCCCCCTCACAGGGAACGAGCAGTACTTC.

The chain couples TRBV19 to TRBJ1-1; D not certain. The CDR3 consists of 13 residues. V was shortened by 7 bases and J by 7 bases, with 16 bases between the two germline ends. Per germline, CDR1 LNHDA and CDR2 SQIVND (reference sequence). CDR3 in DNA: TGTGCCAGTATACCGGGCCGCGGGAATGAAGCTTTCTTT. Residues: CASIPGRGNEAFF.

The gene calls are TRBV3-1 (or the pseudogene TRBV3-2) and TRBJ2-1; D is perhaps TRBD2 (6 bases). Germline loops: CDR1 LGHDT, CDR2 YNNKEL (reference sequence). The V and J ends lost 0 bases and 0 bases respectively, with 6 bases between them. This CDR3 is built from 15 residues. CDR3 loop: CASSQELASYNEQFF. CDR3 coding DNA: TGTGCCAGCAGCCAAGAACTAGCCTCCTACAATGAGCAGTTCTTC.

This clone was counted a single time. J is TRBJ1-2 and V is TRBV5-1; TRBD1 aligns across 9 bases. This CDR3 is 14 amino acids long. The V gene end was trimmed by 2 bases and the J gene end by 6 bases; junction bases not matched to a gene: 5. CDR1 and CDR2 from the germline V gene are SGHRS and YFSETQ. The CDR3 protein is CASSFRDRDDGYTF. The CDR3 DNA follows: TGCGCCAGCAGCTTCCGGGACAGGGACGATGGCTACACCTTC.

CDR3 in DNA: TGTGCCAGCAGCTTCGGAGATACGCAGTATTTT. It yields the protein CASSFGDTQYF. The rearrangement links TRBV7-9 to TRBJ2-3; no clear D. CDR3 length equals 11 residues. CDR1 and CDR2 (germline): SEHNR, FQNEAQ (reference sequence). V was trimmed by 3 bases and J by 5 bases, leaving 3 bases between them.

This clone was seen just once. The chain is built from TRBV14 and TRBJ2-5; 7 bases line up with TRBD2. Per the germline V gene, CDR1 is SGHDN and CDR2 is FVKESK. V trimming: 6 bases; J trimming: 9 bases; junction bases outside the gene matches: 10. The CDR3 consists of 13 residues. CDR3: CASRPSGREAQYF. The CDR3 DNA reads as TGTGCCAGCAGACCCTCAGGCCGGGAGGCCCAGTACTTC.

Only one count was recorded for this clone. The CDR3 spells CASSQAGRSGANYGYTF. As DNA, the CDR3 is TGCGCCAGCAGCCAAGCGGGACGTTCGGGAGCTAACTATGGCTACACCTTC. The chain recombines TRBV4-1 with TRBJ1-2, with D perhaps matching TRBD1 (5 bases). The germline V gene has CDR1 MGHRA and CDR2 YSYEKL. With 1 base removed from V and 0 bases from J, the gap between germline ends came to 15 bases. The CDR3 contains 17 residues.

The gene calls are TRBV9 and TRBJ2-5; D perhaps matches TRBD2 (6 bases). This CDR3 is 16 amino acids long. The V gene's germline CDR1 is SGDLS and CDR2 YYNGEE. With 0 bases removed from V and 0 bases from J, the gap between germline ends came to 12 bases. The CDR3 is CASSVGLRDYQETQYF. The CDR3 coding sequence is TGTGCCAGCAGCGTAGGCCTCCGGGACTACCAAGAGACCCAGTACTTC.

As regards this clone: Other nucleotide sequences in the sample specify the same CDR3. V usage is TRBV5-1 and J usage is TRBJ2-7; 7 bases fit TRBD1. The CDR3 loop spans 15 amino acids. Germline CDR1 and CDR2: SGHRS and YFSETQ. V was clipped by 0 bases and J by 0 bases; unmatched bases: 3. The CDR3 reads CASSLAQGSSYEQYF. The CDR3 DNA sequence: TGCGCCAGCAGCTTGGCACAGGGGAGCTCCTACGAGCAGTACTTC.

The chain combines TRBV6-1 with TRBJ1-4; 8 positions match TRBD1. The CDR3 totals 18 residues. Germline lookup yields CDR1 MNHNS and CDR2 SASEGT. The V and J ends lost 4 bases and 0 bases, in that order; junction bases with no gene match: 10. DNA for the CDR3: TGTGCCAGCAGTGTCCGACAGGGGCGATTTGCAACTAATGAAAAACTGTTTTTT. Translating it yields CASSVRQGRFATNEKLFF.

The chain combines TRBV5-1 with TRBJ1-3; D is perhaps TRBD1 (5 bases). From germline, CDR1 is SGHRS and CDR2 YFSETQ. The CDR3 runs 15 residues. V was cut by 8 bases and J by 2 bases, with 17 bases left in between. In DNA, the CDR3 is TGCGCCAGTCAGCAGGGAGGGCAAACTGGAAACACCATATATTTT. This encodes CASQQGGQTGNTIYF. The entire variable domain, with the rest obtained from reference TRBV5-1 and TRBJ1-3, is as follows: KAGVTQTPRYLIKTRGQQVTLSCSPISGHRSVSWYQQTPGQGLQFLFEYFSETQRNKGNFPGRFSGRQFSNSRSEMNVSTLELGDSALYLCASQQGGQTGNTIYFGEGSWLTVV.

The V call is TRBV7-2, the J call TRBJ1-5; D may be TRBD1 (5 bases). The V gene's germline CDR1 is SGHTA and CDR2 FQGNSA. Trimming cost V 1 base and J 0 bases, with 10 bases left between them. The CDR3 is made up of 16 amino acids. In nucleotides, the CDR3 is TGTGCCAGCAGCTTAGGGGGCTTTTATAGCAATCAGCCCCAGCATTTT. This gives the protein CASSLGGFYSNQPQHF.

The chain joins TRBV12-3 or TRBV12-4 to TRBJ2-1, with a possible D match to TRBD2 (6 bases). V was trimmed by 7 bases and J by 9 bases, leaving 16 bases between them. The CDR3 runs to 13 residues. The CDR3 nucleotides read TGTGCCAGCACGGGACTTTTCACCGGTGAGCAGTTCTTC. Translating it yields CASTGLFTGEQFF.

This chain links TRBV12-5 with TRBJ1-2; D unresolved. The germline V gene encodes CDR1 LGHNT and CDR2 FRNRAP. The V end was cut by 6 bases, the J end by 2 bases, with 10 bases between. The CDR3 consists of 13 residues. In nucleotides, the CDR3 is TGTGCTAGTGGGCGGGAGCGGAACTATGGCTACACCTTC. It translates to CASGRERNYGYTF. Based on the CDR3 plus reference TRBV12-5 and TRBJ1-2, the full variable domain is DARVTQTPRHKVTEMGQEVTMRCQPILGHNTVFWYRQTMMQGLELLAYFRNRAPLDDSGMPKDRFSAEMPDATLATLKIQPSEPRDSAVYFCASGRERNYGYTFGSGTRLTVV.

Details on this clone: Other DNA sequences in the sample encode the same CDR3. CDR3 in DNA: TGTGCCAGCAGCGTAGAGGGGGCCGGAAACACCATATATTTT. Protein: CASSVEGAGNTIYF. The chain is built from TRBV9 and TRBJ1-3, with TRBD1 matching over 7 bases. Trimming removed 0 bases from V and 4 bases from J; junction bases left unmatched: 1. Germline CDR1 and CDR2: SGDLS and YYNGEE. The CDR3 extends over 14 amino acids. Drawing the rest from reference TRBV9 and TRBJ1-3, the complete variable domain is DSGVTQTPKHLITATGQRVTLRCSPRSGDLSVYWYQQSLDQGLQFLIQYYNGEERAKGNILERFSAQQFPDLHSELNLSSLELGDSALYFCASSVEGAGNTIYFGEGSWLTVV.

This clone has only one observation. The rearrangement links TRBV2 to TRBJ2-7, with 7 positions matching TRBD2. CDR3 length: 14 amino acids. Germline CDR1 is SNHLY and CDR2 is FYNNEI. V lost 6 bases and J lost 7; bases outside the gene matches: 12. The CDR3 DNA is TGTGCCAGCAGCGGACTAGTTTCTTCGGGGGAGCAGTACTTC. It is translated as CASSGLVSSGEQYF.

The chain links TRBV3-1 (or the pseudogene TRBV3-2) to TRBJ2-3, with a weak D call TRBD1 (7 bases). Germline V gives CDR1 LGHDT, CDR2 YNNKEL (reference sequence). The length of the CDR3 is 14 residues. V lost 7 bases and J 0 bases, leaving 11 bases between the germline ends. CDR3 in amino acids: CASMPGGSTDTQYF. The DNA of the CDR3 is TGTGCCAGCATGCCAGGGGGGAGCACAGATACGCAGTATTTT.

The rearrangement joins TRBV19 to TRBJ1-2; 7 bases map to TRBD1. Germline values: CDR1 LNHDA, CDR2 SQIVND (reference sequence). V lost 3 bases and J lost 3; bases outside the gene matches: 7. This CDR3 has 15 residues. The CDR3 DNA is TGTGCCAGTAGTATCTCGCGACAGGGCTACTATGGCTACACCTTC. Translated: CASSISRQGYYGYTF.

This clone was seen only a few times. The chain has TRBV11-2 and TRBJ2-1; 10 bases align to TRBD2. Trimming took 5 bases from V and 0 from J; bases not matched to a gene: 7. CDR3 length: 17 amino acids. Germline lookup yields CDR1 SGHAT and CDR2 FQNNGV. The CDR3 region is CASSLAGVSSSYNEQFF. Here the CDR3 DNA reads TGTGCCAGCAGCCTAGCGGGGGTTTCGAGCTCCTACAATGAGCAGTTCTTC.

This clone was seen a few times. CDR3 protein: CASSPPSGYEQFF. DNA of the CDR3: TGTGCCAGCTCACCACCTTCAGGTTATGAGCAGTTCTTC. This rearrangement joins TRBV18 to TRBJ2-1, with unresolved D. The germline CDR1 and CDR2 sequences are KGHSH and LQKENI. Trimming shortened V by 0 bases and J by 8 bases, and 8 bases separated the two germline ends. The length of the CDR3 is 13 residues.

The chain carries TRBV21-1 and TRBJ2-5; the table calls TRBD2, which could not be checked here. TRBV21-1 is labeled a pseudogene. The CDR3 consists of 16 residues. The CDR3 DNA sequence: TGTGCCAGCAGCACCCTAATCGGTGTCCTCCAAGAGACCCAGTACTTC. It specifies CASSTLIGVLQETQYF.

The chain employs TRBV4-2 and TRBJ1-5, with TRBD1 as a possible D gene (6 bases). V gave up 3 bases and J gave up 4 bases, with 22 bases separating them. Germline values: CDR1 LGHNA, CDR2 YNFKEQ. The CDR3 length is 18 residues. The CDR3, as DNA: TGTGCCAGCAGCCAGGCTAAAGGGGGGGGCGAGGTAAATCAGCCCCAGCATTTT. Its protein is CASSQAKGGGEVNQPQHF.

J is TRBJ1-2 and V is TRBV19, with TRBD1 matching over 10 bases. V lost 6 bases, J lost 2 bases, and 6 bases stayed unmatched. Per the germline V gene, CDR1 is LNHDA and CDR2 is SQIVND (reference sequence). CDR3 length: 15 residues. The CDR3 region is CASRRDRGVNYGYTF. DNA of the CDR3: TGTGCCAGTAGGCGGGACAGGGGCGTAAACTATGGCTACACCTTC.

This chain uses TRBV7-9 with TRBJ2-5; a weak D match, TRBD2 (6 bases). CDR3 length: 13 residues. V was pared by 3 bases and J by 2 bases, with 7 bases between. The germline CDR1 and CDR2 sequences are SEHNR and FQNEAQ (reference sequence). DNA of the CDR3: TGTGCCAGCAGCTTTGGGAGGCAAGAGACCCAGTACTTC. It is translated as CASSFGRQETQYF.